This T cell receptor (beta chain) was captured by sequencing in a study of blood T cell repertoires in COVID-19. As handled by the study authors: Scientists estimated how many nucleated cells there were by amplifying reference gene primers. Only in-frame clones appear in the TCRdb table, and some are missing; sequencing was by immunoSEQ multiplex PCR. V and J calls and clone size come straight from that table; D and trimming were deduced from the DNA. The top ten hold about 2.5% of the sample, which has about 200,000 clones, 85% seen once. The germline gives CDR1 SQVTM, CDR2 ANQGSEA. V lost 0 bases and J lost 1, with 14 bases in between. The CDR3 has 16 amino acids.

The genes are TRBV29-1 and TRBJ2-3; D possibly corresponds to TRBD2 (6 bases). This sequence originates from an older woman with COVID-19, enrolled during active disease. Sequenced material: peripheral blood. The DNA for the CDR3 is TGCAGCGTTGAAGATAGTTCCGGGGGACGCACAGATACGCAGTATTTT. This encodes CSVEDSSGGRTDTQYF.